This T cell receptor (beta chain) was sequenced during a study of CD4 and CD8 cells across lung adenocarcinoma regions. Ten or more counts support this clonotype. The V gene lost 6 bases and the J gene lost 0 bases, with 14 bases spanning the gap. CDR3 length equals 16 residues. The germline V gene has CDR1 MNHNS and CDR2 SASEGT. Samples came from patients with localized non-small cell lung adenocarcinoma. TCRdb reprocessed the PCR reads with MiXCR, giving one entry per CDR3 protein. This sample yields over 5,500 distinct CDR3 sequences, of which approximately 48% are seen a single time; approximately 20% belongs to the top ten.

The receptor comes from a female donor with lung adenocarcinoma. The CD4 and CD8 labels of this study may be unreliable. Specimen: CD8+ T cells from the center of a lung tumor. The rearrangement links TRBV6-1 to TRBJ2-2; unclear D gene. CDR3 bases: TGTGCCAGCAGCCGACTCCGAAACGCGAACACCGGGGAGCTGTTTTTT. Its translation: CASSRLRNANTGELFF.